These 2 T cell receptor beta chains share one sample of origin, sequenced in a study. TCRdb independently ran MiXCR on the 5' RACE reads; one entry per CDR3 protein. The sample includes tens of thousands of distinct CDR3 sequences, roughly 24% of them seen just once. Sequenced: naive CD4+ T cells sorted from a lymph node. Subset described: naive CD4+ T cells, CD4+CD45RA+CD25-. Every receptor here comes from a female donor with breast cancer.

In this sample, this clonotype turned up a few times. The chain joins TRBV29-1 to TRBJ2-1; 12 positions match TRBD1. V dropped 6 bases and J dropped 10; count of bases not matched to a gene: 7. Germline V gene lookup returns CDR1 SQVTM and CDR2 ANQGSEA. The CDR3 is 13 amino acids. CDR3 in DNA: TGCAGCGTGGGACAGGGGGCAAGTCGGGAGCAGTTCTTC. Its translation is CSVGQGASREQFF.

This clonotype was seen a handful of times. This chain uses TRBV25-1 with TRBJ2-7; 10 bases align to TRBD1. CDR3 length equals 14 residues. CDR1 is MGHDK and CDR2 is SYGVNS in the germline V gene. Unmatched junction bases numbered 7, after V lost 4 bases and J lost 7 bases. Written as DNA, the CDR3 is TGTGCCAGCAGTGCCTGGACAGGGGGAGGGGAGCAGTACTTC. Its protein is CASSAWTGGGEQYF.